This T cell receptor (beta chain) derives from a study of T-cell reconstitution after alpha-beta-depleted transplantation in children. Unique molecular identifiers were used in preparing the TCRbeta library. TCRdb fed the PCR reads into MiXCR, producing one record per CDR3 protein. The table lists about 540,000 distinct CDR3 sequences, approximately 30% of them singletons. This clonotype was counted only a few times. J lost 4 bases, V lost 6 bases, and 4 bases had no gene match. Germline CDR1 and CDR2: MDHEN and SYDVKM. This CDR3 spans 13 amino acids. The chain couples TRBV28 to TRBJ2-5; 8 bases are shared with TRBD1. The TCR was taken from a boy in the first two years of life with Wiskott-Aldrich syndrome, due to receive a stem cell transplant. The sequences come from PBMCs, collected before TCRalphabeta/CD19-depleted stem cell transplant. CDR3 sequence reads: CASSPRGRETQYF. In DNA, the CDR3 is TGTGCCAGCAGCCCCAGGGGGCGAGAGACCCAGTACTTC.